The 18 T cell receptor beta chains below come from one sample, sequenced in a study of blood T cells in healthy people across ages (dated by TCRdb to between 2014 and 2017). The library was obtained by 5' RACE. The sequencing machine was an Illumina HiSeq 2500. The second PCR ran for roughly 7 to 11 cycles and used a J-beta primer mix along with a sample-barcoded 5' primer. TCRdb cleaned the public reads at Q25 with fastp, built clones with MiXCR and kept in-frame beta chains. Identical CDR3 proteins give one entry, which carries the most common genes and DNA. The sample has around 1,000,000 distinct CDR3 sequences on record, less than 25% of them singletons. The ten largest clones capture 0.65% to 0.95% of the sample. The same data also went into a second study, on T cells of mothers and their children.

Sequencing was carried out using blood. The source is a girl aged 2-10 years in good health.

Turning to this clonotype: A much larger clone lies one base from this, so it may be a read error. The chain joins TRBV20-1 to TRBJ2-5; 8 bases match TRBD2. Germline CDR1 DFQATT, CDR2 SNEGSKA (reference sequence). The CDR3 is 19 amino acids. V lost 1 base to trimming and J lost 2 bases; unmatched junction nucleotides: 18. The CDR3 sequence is CSARGARSSGLPRQETQYF. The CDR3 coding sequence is TGCAGTGCTAGAGGGGCTCGGTCTAGCGGGTTACCCCGTCAAGAGACCCAGTACTTC.

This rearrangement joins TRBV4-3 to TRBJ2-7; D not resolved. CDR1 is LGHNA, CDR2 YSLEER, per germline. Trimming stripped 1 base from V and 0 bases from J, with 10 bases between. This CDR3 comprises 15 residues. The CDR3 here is CASSQGTASSYEQYF. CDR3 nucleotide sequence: TGCGCCAGCAGCCAAGGGACGGCGAGCTCCTACGAGCAGTACTTC.

CDR3 sequence reads: CASSSDTTSVPYEQYF. The DNA of the CDR3 is TGTGCCAGCAGCTCTGACACGACTAGCGTTCCCTACGAGCAGTACTTC. This chain uses TRBV11-2 with TRBJ2-5; 8 bases agree with TRBD2. The J call is uncertain, as TRBJ2-7 better fits the DNA end. The CDR3 sequence is 16 residues long. Germline-derived CDR1 and CDR2 are SGHAT and FQNNGV.

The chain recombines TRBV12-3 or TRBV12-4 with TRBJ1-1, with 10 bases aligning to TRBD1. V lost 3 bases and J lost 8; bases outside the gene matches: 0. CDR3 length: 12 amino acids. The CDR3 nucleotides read TGTGCCAGCAGTTTGGGACAGGGGGAAGCTTTCTTT. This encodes CASSLGQGEAFF.

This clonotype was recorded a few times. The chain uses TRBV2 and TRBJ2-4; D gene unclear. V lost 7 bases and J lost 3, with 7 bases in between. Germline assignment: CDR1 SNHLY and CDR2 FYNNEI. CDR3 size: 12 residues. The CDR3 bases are TGTGCCAGCAATGACGACAAAAACATTCAGTACTTC. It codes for CASNDDKNIQYF.

CDR3 sequence reads: CASSRGGRDRGRELFF. DNA for the CDR3: TGCGCCAGCAGCCGGGGGGGCCGGGACCGAGGCCGGGAGCTGTTTTTT. The chain uses TRBV5-1 and TRBJ2-2; 8 bases match TRBD2. V trimming: 4 bases; J trimming: 9 bases; junction bases outside the gene matches: 14. The CDR3 has 16 amino acids. The V gene's germline CDR1 is SGHRS and CDR2 YFSETQ. The full variable domain, in which reference TRBV5-1 and TRBJ2-2 provide the parts outside the CDR3, is KAGVTQTPRYLIKTRGQQVTLSCSPISGHRSVSWYQQTPGQGLQFLFEYFSETQRNKGNFPGRFSGRQFSNSRSEMNVSTLELGDSALYLCASSRGGRDRGRELFFGEGSRLTVL.

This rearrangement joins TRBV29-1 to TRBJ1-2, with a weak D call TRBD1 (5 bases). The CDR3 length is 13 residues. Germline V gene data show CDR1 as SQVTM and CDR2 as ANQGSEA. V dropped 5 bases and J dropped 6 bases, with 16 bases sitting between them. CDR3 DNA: TGCAGCGTTCCTCCTTTTGGGGGTCATGGCTACACCTTC. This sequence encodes CSVPPFGGHGYTF.

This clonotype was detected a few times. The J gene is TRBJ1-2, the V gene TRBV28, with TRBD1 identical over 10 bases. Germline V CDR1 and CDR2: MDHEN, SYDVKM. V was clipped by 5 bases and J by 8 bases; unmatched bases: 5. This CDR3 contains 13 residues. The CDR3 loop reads CASSRQGAEGYTF. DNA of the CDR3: TGTGCCAGCAGTCGACAGGGGGCAGAGGGCTACACCTTC.

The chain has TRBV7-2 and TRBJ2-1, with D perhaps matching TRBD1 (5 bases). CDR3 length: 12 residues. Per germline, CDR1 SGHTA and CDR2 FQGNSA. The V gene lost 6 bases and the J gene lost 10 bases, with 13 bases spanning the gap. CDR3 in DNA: TGTGCCAGCAGTTCGCCGCCAGGGGAGCAGTTCTTC. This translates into CASSSPPGEQFF.

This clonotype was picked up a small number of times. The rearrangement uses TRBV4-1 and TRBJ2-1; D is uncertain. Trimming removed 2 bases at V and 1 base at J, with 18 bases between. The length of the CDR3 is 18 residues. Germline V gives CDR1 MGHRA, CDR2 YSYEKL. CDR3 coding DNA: TGCGCCAGCAGCCAACCGCGGACCCGGCATGGGTCCTACAATGAGCAGTTCTTC. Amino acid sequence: CASSQPRTRHGSYNEQFF.

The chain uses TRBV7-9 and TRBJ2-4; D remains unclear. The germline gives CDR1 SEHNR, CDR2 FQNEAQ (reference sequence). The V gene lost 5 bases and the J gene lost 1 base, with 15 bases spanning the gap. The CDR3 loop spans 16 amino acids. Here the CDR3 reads CASSPREVHAKNIQYF. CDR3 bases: TGTGCCAGCAGCCCCCGAGAGGTTCACGCCAAAAACATTCAGTACTTC.

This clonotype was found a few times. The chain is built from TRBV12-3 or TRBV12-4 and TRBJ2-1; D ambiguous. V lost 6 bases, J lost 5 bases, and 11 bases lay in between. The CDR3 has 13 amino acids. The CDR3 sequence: CASRHDWDNEQFF. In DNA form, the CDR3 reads TGTGCCAGCAGACATGACTGGGACAATGAGCAGTTCTTC.

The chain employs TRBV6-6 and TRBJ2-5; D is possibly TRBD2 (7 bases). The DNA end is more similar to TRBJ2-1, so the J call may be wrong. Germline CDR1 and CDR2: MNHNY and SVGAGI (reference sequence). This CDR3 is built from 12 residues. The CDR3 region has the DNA TGTGCCAGCAGTCCCGGGGGGCTCGAGCAGTTCTTC. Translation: CASSPGGLEQFF.

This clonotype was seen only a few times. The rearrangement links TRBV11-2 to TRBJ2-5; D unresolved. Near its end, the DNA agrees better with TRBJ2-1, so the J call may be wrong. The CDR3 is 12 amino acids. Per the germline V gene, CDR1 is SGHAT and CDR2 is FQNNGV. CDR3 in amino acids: CASSFVENEQFF. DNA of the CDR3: TGTGCCAGCAGCTTCGTAGAGAATGAGCAGTTCTTC.

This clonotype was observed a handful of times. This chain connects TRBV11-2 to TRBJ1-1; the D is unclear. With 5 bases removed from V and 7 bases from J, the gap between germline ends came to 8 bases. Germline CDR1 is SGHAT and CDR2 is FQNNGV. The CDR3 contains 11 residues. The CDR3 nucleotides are TGTGCCAGCAGCCGCCTCCATGAAGCTTTCTTT. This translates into CASSRLHEAFF.

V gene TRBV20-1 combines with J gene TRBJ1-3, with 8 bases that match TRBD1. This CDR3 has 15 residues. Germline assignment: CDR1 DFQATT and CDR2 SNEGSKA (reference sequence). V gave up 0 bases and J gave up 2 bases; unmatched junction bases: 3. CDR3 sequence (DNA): TGCAGTGCTAGAGATCTCAGGGGGCCTGGAAACACCATATATTTT. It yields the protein CSARDLRGPGNTIYF.

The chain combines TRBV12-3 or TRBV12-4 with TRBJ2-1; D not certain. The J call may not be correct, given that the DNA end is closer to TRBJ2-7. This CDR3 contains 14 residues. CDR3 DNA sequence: TGTGCCAGCAGGCCTAAGGAGTGGTCCTACGAGCAGTACTTC. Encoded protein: CASRPKEWSYEQYF.

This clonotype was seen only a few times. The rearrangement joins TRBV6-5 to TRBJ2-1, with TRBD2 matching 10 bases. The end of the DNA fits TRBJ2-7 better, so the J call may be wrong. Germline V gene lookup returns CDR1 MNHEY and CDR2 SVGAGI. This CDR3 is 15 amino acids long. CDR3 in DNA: TGTGCCAGCAGTTACTCGTCTAGCGGGAGCTACGAGCAGTACTTC. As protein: CASSYSSSGSYEQYF.